The rows below give T cell receptor beta chains drawn from one sample of a study of blood T cell repertoires in COVID-19. The assay was immunoSEQ multiplex PCR, and TCRdb's table has in-frame clones only and misses some. Of about 62,000 clones detected, roughly four fifths appear once; the ten largest clones hold about 6.4%. Material: peripheral blood. The receptors shown here come from a woman aged 45 to 65 with active or convalescent COVID-19. The CDR3 runs from the conserved cysteine through the conserved F or W. Fields, in order: J gene, V gene, D gene, clone size, CDR3 DNA, CDR3 protein. The D gene is left open where the match is weak. The listing skips clone size in some rows; elsewhere it reads once, few, many or a size class.

>TRBJ2-2|TRBV18|TRBD1|-
TGTGCCAGCTCACCGGAGGGGACAGGGAGAGCCGGGGAGCTGTTTTTT
CASSPEGTGRAGELFF
>TRBJ1-5|TRBV6-5|TRBD1|-
TGTGCCAGCAGACGGGTAACAGGGGTAAATCAGCCCCAGCATTTT
CASRRVTGVNQPQHF
>TRBJ1-6|TRBV10-3|TRBD1|-
TGTGCCATCAGTGAGTCGATTGGGACAGGGGTTTCACCCCTCCACTTT
CAISESIGTGVSPLHF
>TRBJ2-1|TRBV7-2|TRBD2|-
TGTGCCAGCAGCTTAGGGGTAGCGGGAGGGATATACAATGAGCAGTTCTTC
CASSLGVAGGIYNEQFF
>TRBJ2-5|TRBV30|TRBD2|-
TGTGCCTGGTCTACCGGGACTAGCCCACAAGAGACCCAGTACTTC
CAWSTGTSPQETQYF
>TRBJ2-7|TRBV5-4|-|-
TGTGCCAGCAGGACGGGGGGCAGGGCCCACCACGAGCAGTACTTC
CASRTGGRAHHEQYF
>TRBJ2-3|TRBV27|TRBD2|few
TGTGCCAGCAGTTACTTGAGGGTAGCGGGAGGGCCCACAGATACGCAGTATTTT
CASSYLRVAGGPTDTQYF
>TRBJ2-1|TRBV5-4|-|-
TGTGCCAGCAGCTTAGAGGAGGGCTCCTACAATGAGCAGTTCTTC
CASSLEEGSYNEQFF
>TRBJ2-7|TRBV6-5|-|-
TGTGCCAGCACCCCATCGGGGGAAGGGGTCGAGCAGTACTTC
CASTPSGEGVEQYF
>TRBJ1-2|TRBV6-5|TRBD1|-
TGTGCCAGCAGTTACGGGGTAGGGACAGGGGTTGGCTACACCTTC
CASSYGVGTGVGYTF
>TRBJ1-1|TRBV15|TRBD1|-
TGTGCCACCAGGGACGACAGGGCCCACACTGAAGCTTTCTTT
CATRDDRAHTEAFF
>TRBJ2-1|TRBV7-2|TRBD2|-
TGTGCCAGCAGTGTCGGACTAGCGGGGAACAATGAGCAGTTCTTC
CASSVGLAGNNEQFF
>TRBJ1-2|TRBV4-2|-|-
TGTGCCAGCAGCCAAGGGTCCAGGGCCTATGGCTACACCTTC
CASSQGSRAYGYTF
>TRBJ1-2|TRBV6-5|TRBD1|-
TGTGCCAGCAGTCGGACAGGGGGCTGGAGCTACACCTTC
CASSRTGGWSYTF
>TRBJ2-5|TRBV7-9|TRBD2|-
TGTGCCAGCAGCTTAGATGGCGGGAGTGCAGAGACCCAGTACTTC
CASSLDGGSAETQYF
>TRBJ2-2|TRBV28|TRBD2|-
TGTGCCAGCAGTTTACCATACCGCCCGGTTAGCGGGACGAACACCGGGGAGCTGTTTTTT
CASSLPYRPVSGTNTGELFF
>TRBJ2-7|TRBV25-1|-|-
TGTGCCAGCAGAGGTGGCGGCTACGAGCAGTACTTC
CASRGGGYEQYF
>TRBJ2-7|TRBV27|TRBD2|once
TGTGCCAGCAGCCCACTAGCGGGACCCCCGTACGAGCAGTACTTC
CASSPLAGPPYEQYF
>TRBJ2-7|TRBV9|-|-
TGTGCCAGCAGCCCGAACGGACAGAAGTACGAGCAGTACTTC
CASSPNGQKYEQYF
>TRBJ1-2|TRBV12-5|-|once
TGTGCTAGTGGTTTGGCCTCCTTAAGGACACTCCAGGGCTACACCTTC
CASGLASLRTLQGYTF
>TRBJ2-1|TRBV19|-|-
TGTGCCAGTAGTATCCCACCCAATAGCAATGAGCAGTTCTTC
CASSIPPNSNEQFF
>TRBJ2-7|TRBV25-1|TRBD1|-
TGTGCCAGCAGTGGATACCAGGGGGCGGGCGAGCAGTACTTC
CASSGYQGAGEQYF
>TRBJ1-6|TRBV4-2|-|many
TGTGCCAGCAGCCAAGATACAGGCGGGGATAATTCACCCCTCCACTTT
CASSQDTGGDNSPLHF
>TRBJ1-2|TRBV7-2|TRBD1|few
TGTGCCAGCAGCTTAAGTCGAGGGACAGCTAACTATGGCTACACCTTC
CASSLSRGTANYGYTF
>TRBJ2-1|TRBV5-4|-|-
TGTGCCAGCAGCTGGGGGGATTTCCGGCAAAATGAGCAGTTCTTC
CASSWGDFRQNEQFF
>TRBJ1-2|TRBV18|TRBD1|-
TGTGCCAGCTCACCGGACAGGGATGGGGGCGGCTACACCTTC
CASSPDRDGGGYTF
>TRBJ2-7|TRBV5-6|-|-
TGTGCCAGCAGCTTGGCCCAGCGGAGCTCCTACGAGCAGTACTTC
CASSLAQRSSYEQYF
>TRBJ2-1|TRBV4-2|-|-
TGTGCCAGCAGCCTCTTGTGGAGAGGCAATGAGCAGTTCTTC
CASSLLWRGNEQFF
>TRBJ1-2|TRBV19|-|once
TGTGCCACCCTACAGCCTACCTATGGCTACACCTTC
CATLQPTYGYTF
>TRBJ2-1|TRBV5-1|TRBD2|-
TGCGCCAGCAGCGGTGGACTAGCGGGAGGTAGGGACAATGAGCAGTTCTTC
CASSGGLAGGRDNEQFF
>TRBJ2-3|TRBV24-1|-|-
TGTGCCACCAGTGACCCCGGTAGTTCAATTGATACGCAGTATTTT
CATSDPGSSIDTQYF
>TRBJ2-5|TRBV7-7|TRBD1|few
TGTGCTAGCAGCCCTACATGGACAGGGGGCGAGACCCAGTACTTC
CASSPTWTGGETQYF
>TRBJ1-1|TRBV5-1|-|many
TGCGCCAGCAGCCAGGTGAACACTGAAGCTTTCTTT
CASSQVNTEAFF
>TRBJ2-5|TRBV3-1/TRBV3-2|TRBD1|-
TGTGCCAGCAGCCAAGGGTCCACAGGGGGAGAGACCCAGTACTTC
CASSQGSTGGETQYF
>TRBJ2-2|TRBV9|TRBD2|-
TGTGCCAGCAGCGGCGATAGGACTAGCTACACCGGGGAGCTGTTTTTT
CASSGDRTSYTGELFF
>TRBJ1-5|TRBV7-9|-|-
TGTGCCAGCAGCCCCTTGACAGGCAATCAGCCCCAGCATTTT
CASSPLTGNQPQHF
>TRBJ1-1|TRBV6-5|TRBD1|-
TGTGCCAGCAGTTACCATTCGGGACAGCTGAACACTGAAGCTTTCTTT
CASSYHSGQLNTEAFF
>TRBJ1-4|TRBV6-1|-|-
TGTGCCAGCAGTGAAGACGCTTGGGCAGCAAATGAAAAACTGTTTTTT
CASSEDAWAANEKLFF
>TRBJ2-5|TRBV9|TRBD2|-
TGTGCCAGCAGTTCGGTTAGCGGGAGGGGGGAGACCCAGTACTTC
CASSSVSGRGETQYF
>TRBJ1-6|TRBV4-3|-|-
TGCGCCAGCAGCGTAGAAAGTCTTAATTCACCCCTCCACTTT
CASSVESLNSPLHF
>TRBJ2-2|TRBV4-3|-|-
TGCGCCAGCAGCCATGGGGACTTAAACACCGGGGAGCTGTTTTTT
CASSHGDLNTGELFF
>TRBJ2-7|TRBV6-1|TRBD2|-
TGTGCCAGCAGTAGACTAGCGGGACCCTCCTACGAGCAGTACTTC
CASSRLAGPSYEQYF
>TRBJ2-1|TRBV7-3|-|-
TGTGCCAGCAGCCCCTACGAGGCTTCCAATGAGCAGTTCTTC
CASSPYEASNEQFF
>TRBJ2-7|TRBV6-5|-|-
TGTGCCAGCATCAGAAATGGCAGAGGTGGGGAGCAGTACTTC
CASIRNGRGGEQYF
>TRBJ2-6|TRBV18|TRBD1|-
TGTGCCAGCTCACCCGGGACAGGCTTCTCTGGGGCCAACGTCCTGACTTTC
CASSPGTGFSGANVLTF
>TRBJ2-2|TRBV6-2/TRBV6-3|-|medium-sized
TGTGCCAGCAGTTGGAGCCCCGACACCGGGGAGCTGTTTTTT
CASSWSPDTGELFF
>TRBJ2-7|TRBV2|TRBD1|-
TGTGCAGGGGTCCGGGACAGGGGACAGGAGCAGTACTTC
CAGVRDRGQEQYF
>TRBJ2-6|TRBV5-1|TRBD1|-
TGCGCCAGCAGCCCGAGGGACAGACCCTCTGGGGCCAACGTCCTGACTTTC
CASSPRDRPSGANVLTF
>TRBJ2-7|TRBV7-2|-|few
TGTGCCAGCAGCTTATCGGGGGGACAGGTCCCCTACGAGCAGTACTTC
CASSLSGGQVPYEQYF